This T cell receptor beta chain was sequenced in a study of identical twins. Study-level results: Beta out-of-frame twin sharing showed a weaker excess. Out-of-frame alpha sequences shared between twins exhibited an excess of low generation probability. Models came in too low on out-of-frame TCR alpha sharing in monozygotic twins.

TCRdb reprocessed the 5' RACE reads via MiXCR and lists one record per CDR3 protein. The sample carries roughly 710,000 distinct CDR3 sequences, roughly 6.2% recorded once. The junction had 3 bases not matched to a gene; V was cut back by 0 bases and J by 5 bases. This CDR3 region has 14 residues. The germline V gene has CDR1 SGDLS and CDR2 YYNGEE. This clonotype was seen repeatedly, ten times or more. What it recognizes is unknown. Only healthy Caucasians were enrolled as donors. The source of this sequence is a man in his late teens or twenties in good health. This chain links TRBV9 with TRBJ2-5, with 8 bases identical to TRBD1. Sequencing was done on a sample of naive T cells sorted from blood. The CDR3 DNA follows: TGTGCCAGCAGCGTAGAGGACAGGGTTGAGACCCAGTACTTC. Translation gives CASSVEDRVETQYF.